This T cell receptor beta chain was retrieved from a study of T cells after posttransplantation cyclophosphamide. As concerns this clone: Its antigen is unknown.

The germline gives CDR1 GTSNPN, CDR2 SVGIG (reference sequence). Trimming stripped 5 bases from V and 0 bases from J, with 8 bases between. The CDR3 is 13 residues long. Study-wide findings and caveats: Donor-recipient repertoire similarity was low at 1-2 months, rising over year one.

Sequencing used immunoSEQ multiplex PCR; TCRdb keeps in-frame clones, though not all of them. Of about 21,000 clones listed, just over 85% are singletons. Control samples came 1 year after myeloablative marrow transplants with methotrexate plus calcineurin inhibitor. The sample here was PBMCs, taken about 360 days after allogeneic stem cell transplant with calcineurin inhibitor and methotrexate. The source is a female patient younger than 45 who received an allogeneic stem cell transplant from an unrelated donor, was CMV-positive, and had acute and chronic GVHD. Some T cells may be provided by the graft donor. The chain recombines TRBV30 with TRBJ1-3; D remains unclear. CDR3 residues: CAWSIGSGNTIYF. The CDR3 DNA is TGTGCCTGGTCCATCGGCTCTGGAAACACCATATATTTT.